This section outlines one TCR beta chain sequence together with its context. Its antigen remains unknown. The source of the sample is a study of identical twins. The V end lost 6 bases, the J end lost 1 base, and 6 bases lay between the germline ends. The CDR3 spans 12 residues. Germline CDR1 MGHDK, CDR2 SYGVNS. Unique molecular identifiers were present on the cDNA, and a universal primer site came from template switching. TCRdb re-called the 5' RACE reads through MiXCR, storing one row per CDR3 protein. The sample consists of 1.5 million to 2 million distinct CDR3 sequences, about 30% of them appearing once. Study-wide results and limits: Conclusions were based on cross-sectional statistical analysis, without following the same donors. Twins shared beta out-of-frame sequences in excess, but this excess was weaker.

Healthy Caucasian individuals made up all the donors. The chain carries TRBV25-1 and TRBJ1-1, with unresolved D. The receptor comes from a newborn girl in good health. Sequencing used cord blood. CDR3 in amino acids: CASSLKNTEAFF. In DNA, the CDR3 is TGTGCCAGCAGCTTGAAGAACACTGAAGCTTTCTTT.